This TCR beta chain comes out of a study of identical twins. TCRdb ran MiXCR on the 5' RACE reads and lists one entry per CDR3 protein. Of around 100,000 distinct CDR3 sequences in the sample, under 6.5% were seen once. This clonotype appeared many times. Trimming took 1 base from V and 6 from J, leaving 13 bases between them. The CDR3 extends over 14 amino acids. Germline V gene lookup returns CDR1 SGHRS and CDR2 YFSETQ. The J gene is TRBJ2-5, the V gene TRBV5-1; perhaps D is TRBD1 or TRBD2 (5 bases each). This receptor was identified in a woman aged 50 to 65 in good health. The sample taken for sequencing was memory T cells sorted from blood. Here the CDR3 reads CASSLNVQGQTQYF. The CDR3 nucleotides are TGCGCCAGCAGCTTGAACGTCCAGGGACAGACCCAGTACTTC.